This is a list of T cell receptor beta chains from one sample in a study of memory CD4+ T cells and cytomegalovirus serostatus. Assay: immunoSEQ multiplex PCR; the TCRdb copy retains only in-frame clones and omits some. Here the sample spans 45,000 to 70,000 clones, 82% being singletons. The sequenced sample consisted of memory CD4+ T cells from blood. The source of these receptors is an adult in good health and CMV-seronegative. Some clones in this sample may be carry-over from other donors' samples. Both conserved end residues are part of each CDR3. A D gene is named only where the DNA matches it firmly. Clone sizes are given selectively: once, few, many, or a class where the clone is expanded.

D gene | J gene | clone size | V gene | CDR3 DNA | CDR3 protein
. | TRBJ2-2 | . | TRBV18 | TGTGCCAGCTCACCTCGTCAGGGGAGCACCGGGGAGCTGTTTTTT | CASSPRQGSTGELFF
. | TRBJ2-3 | . | TRBV7-2 | TGTGCCAGCAGCTTATCAGGGGTCTTGTCAGATACGCAGTATTTT | CASSLSGVLSDTQYF
TRBD2 | TRBJ2-1 | . | TRBV4-1 | TGCGCCAGCAGCCAAGAGGGACTAGCGGGGAACAATGAGCAGTTCTTC | CASSQEGLAGNNEQFF
. | TRBJ2-7 | . | TRBV7-3 | TGTGCCAGCAGCTTAGATATAGGGGAGCAGTACTTC | CASSLDIGEQYF
TRBD1 | TRBJ1-3 | . | TRBV5-1 | TGCGCCAGCAGCGTGACAGGGAGTGGAAACACCATATATTTT | CASSVTGSGNTIYF
. | TRBJ2-7 | . | TRBV28 | TGTGCCAGCAGGACCGGGACAAAAGCCCCTTACGAGCAGTACTTC | CASRTGTKAPYEQYF
. | TRBJ1-1 | . | TRBV27 | TGTGCCAGCAGCGGGCCCGTGGGGGCGAGAAACACTGAAGCTTTCTTT | CASSGPVGARNTEAFF
. | TRBJ2-7 | once | TRBV7-2 | TGTGCCAGCAGCTCGGTAGGGCAGGGTGGGTTCGAGCAGTACTTC | CASSSVGQGGFEQYF
. | TRBJ1-5 | . | TRBV6-1 | TGTGCCAGCAGTGAAACAGGAACCTCGCCCCAGCATTTT | CASSETGTSPQHF
. | TRBJ2-1 | once | TRBV7-9 | TGTGCCCCCCCCAAAGTCAACAATGAGCAGTTCTTC | CAPPKVNNEQFF
. | TRBJ1-4 | . | TRBV5-1 | TGCGCCAGCAGCTTCGTGAGCTCCACCGCAACTAATGAAAAACTGTTTTTT | CASSFVSSTATNEKLFF
. | TRBJ1-1 | few | TRBV20-1 | TGCAGTCCAGACACCGACACTGAAGCTTTCTTT | CSPDTDTEAFF
. | TRBJ2-5 | . | TRBV14 | TGTGCCAGCAGCCAAGATCGAGGGAGAGGGTTAGAGACCCAGTACTTC | CASSQDRGRGLETQYF
TRBD1 | TRBJ2-5 | . | TRBV25-1 | TGTGCCAGCAGTCTTCCGGGACAGGGATTCCCCTGGGAGACCCAGTACTTC | CASSLPGQGFPWETQYF
TRBD1 | TRBJ1-5 | . | TRBV30 | TGTGCCTGGAGTCGGCCAGGGGGCGGATCGGGGAATCAGCCCCAGCATTTT | CAWSRPGGGSGNQPQHF
. | TRBJ1-1 | . | TRBV19 | TGTGCCAGTAGTACGTCCGAAGGGCGGGACACTGAAGCTTTCTTT | CASSTSEGRDTEAFF
. | TRBJ2-3 | . | TRBV5-1 | TGCGCCAGCAGCTTGGCCCTCTCACGGCGGTACACAGATACGCAGTATTTT | CASSLALSRRYTDTQYF